The sequence of this T cell receptor (beta chain) was determined in a study of blood T cell repertoires in COVID-19. Study as a whole: Sites across the United States, Italy and Spain contributed samples from acute and convalescent COVID-19. PBMCs, B-cell-depleted T cells, or T cells were the source of the cDNA or gDNA that made up the material.

V gave up 5 bases and J gave up 3 bases; unmatched junction bases: 10. Germline lookup yields CDR1 MNHEY and CDR2 SMNVEV (reference sequence). This CDR3 contains 16 residues. Methods used by the authors: Reference gene primer amplification yielded estimated nucleated cell counts. Repertoires were generated with immunoSEQ multiplex PCR, while TCRdb's copy carries only in-frame clones and drops some. V and J calls and clone size follow that table, whereas D and trimming were derived from the DNA. In the table there are 100,000 to 150,000 clones, over 70% of which are singletons. Sequenced: peripheral blood. This chain links TRBV27 with TRBJ1-1; 9 nucleotides match TRBD1. This receptor was taken from a woman between 50 and 59 years old with acute or convalescent COVID-19. CDR3 region: CASSRRTGAPDTEAFF. In DNA, the CDR3 is TGTGCCAGCAGTAGGAGGACAGGGGCCCCTGACACTGAAGCTTTCTTT.